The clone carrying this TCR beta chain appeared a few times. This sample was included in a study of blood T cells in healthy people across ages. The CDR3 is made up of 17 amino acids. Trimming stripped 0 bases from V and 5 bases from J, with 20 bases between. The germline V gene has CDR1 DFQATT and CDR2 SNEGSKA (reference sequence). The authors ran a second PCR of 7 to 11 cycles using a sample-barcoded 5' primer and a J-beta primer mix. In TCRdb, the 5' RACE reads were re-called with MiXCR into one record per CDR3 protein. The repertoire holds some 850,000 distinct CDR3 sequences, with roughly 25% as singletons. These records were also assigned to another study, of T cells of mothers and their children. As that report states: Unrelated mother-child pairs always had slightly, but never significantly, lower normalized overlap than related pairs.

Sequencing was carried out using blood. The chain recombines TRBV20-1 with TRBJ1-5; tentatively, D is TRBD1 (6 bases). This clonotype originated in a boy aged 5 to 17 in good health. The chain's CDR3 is CSARDLLRTAGDQPQHF. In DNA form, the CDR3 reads TGCAGTGCTAGAGATCTACTGCGGACAGCGGGCGATCAGCCCCAGCATTTT.